The T cell receptor beta chain under discussion was sequenced for a study of shared clonotypes between healthy human individuals (TCRdb year 2020). Regarding the complete study: Two women and three men aged 18 to 49 years were included in the cohort. Libraries were prepared and TCR repertoires were sequenced by different laboratories using diverse techniques, in order to increase sequencing depth and limit assay-specific biases. To estimate repertoire size and how much clonotype sharing occurs between individuals, the study deeply sequenced the blood TCR repertoires of roughly 5 healthy adults. Between about 0.8 and 9 billion PBMCs per donor were obtained by leukapheresis. For each donor, CD4 naive and CD4 memory were each run on three plates, CD8 naive on two plates, and CD8 memory on one plate.

V is cut by 1 base and J by 0 bases, and the space between the germline ends is 11 bases. Based on the germline V gene, the CDR1 and CDR2 sequences are SGHTA and FQGTGA. The CDR3 contains 16 residues, cysteine and phenylalanine counted. Just CDR3 DNA is preserved here, 48 bases in frame from base 1. Using the deep immunoSEQ assay, multiplex PCR amplified TCR CDR3 regions from genomic DNA. Extracted genomic DNA from each cell subset was spread evenly across all wells of several immunoSEQ 96-well plates, with each plate serving as a replicate. For sorted subsets, about 210 ng of genomic DNA, equivalent to around 31,000 T cell genomes, went into each replicate PCR. The purified libraries were quantified using a Qubit 3.0 fluorometer, sized with a Bioanalyzer 2100, and then quantified again using the KAPA Library Quantification kit. Each immunoSEQ 96-well plate was sequenced on its own single-read 150-cycle Illumina NextSeq 550 flow cell. The authors processed their data as follows. Because the immunoSEQ output held only junctional sequences and lacked quality scores, the filtering could not match the filtering applied to full-length reads. To assign V/J genes and CDR3, sequences were annotated against IMGT germline references using PyIR, a Python wrapper for IgBLAST v1.9. Reads were removed for weak V/J assignments (E-value above 1e-6), missing CDR3, stop codons, out-of-frame junctions, or ambiguous translated residues. V3J clonotypes were defined as sequences sharing the same inferred V gene, J gene, and CDR3 amino acid sequence. Percentage overlap between repertoires was computed as shared unique clonotypes divided by the size of the smaller repertoire. Richness of each repertoire was evaluated using RTK rarefaction, the Chao1 estimator, and Recon v2.1 estimates of unobserved clonotypes. OLGA was used to compute generation probabilities for all TCRbeta clonotypes that the gDNA method yielded from a handful of donors. Not all clones reach the TCRdb copy of this immuneACCESS table, which keeps in-frame sequences only. Checked studies attribute under half of the gap to unresolved V genes and leave the rest unexplained. Clonal size and the V and J genes are those of that table, whereas D and trimming came from the DNA. The sample table lists over 2,000,000 clones, about 94% of them with a count of one. The ten biggest clones cover 1.5% to 2% of the sample.

Results and caveats for the whole study, not just this receptor: Clonotypes shared by all four sorted-subset donors showed higher generation probabilities than non-shared clonotypes. Pairwise subsampling led to the expectation that sequencing depth would affect the degree of clonotype sharing among donors. Across a handful of donors, around 5% of naive CD4, over 3% of naive CD8, 2.3% of memory CD4, and approximately 0.4% of memory CD8 clonotypes were shared. Larger estimated clonotype richness was generally found for naive subsets than for memory subsets. Because the study included a small number of donors, the genetic and exposure-history diversity represented was limited. Rarefaction of sorted-subset datasets indicated incomplete sequencing despite the large sequencing depth. Only blood was sampled, and tissue TCR repertoires likely differ from those in blood.

CD8 naive samples consisted of CD45RO-negative cells that were positively selected for CCR7, yielding a CD45RA+CCR7+ population without TemRA cells. The donors were healthy, HIV-negative adults with no recently reported acute infections or vaccinations. Every donor was a Caucasian adult living in Nashville, Tennessee, USA. Blood was collected by leukapheresis, and PBMCs were isolated by Ficoll-Histopaque density gradient centrifugation and then cryopreserved in liquid nitrogen vapor phase. Analytical flow cytometry was used to check the purity and quantity of each magnetically sorted T cell population. Genomic DNA was isolated from each sorted fraction and quantified by UV absorbance on a Nanodrop 2000c. In regard to this clone: Its antigen remains unidentified. No clone much larger than this one lies a single base away; base qualities are absent.

This clonotype was obtained from a man between 18 and 29 years old in good health. Some clones in this sample may be carry-over from other donors' samples. The sequenced sample consisted of naive CD8+ T cells from PBMCs. Taken with the paper, the label for cell subset or site translates to: CD45RA+CCR7+. The V and J segments used are TRBV7-3 and TRBJ2-3; the D gene identity is not certain. For the CDR3, the sequence is CASSLRVRSSTDTQYF. The DNA is TGTGCCAGCAGCTTAAGGGTGAGATCTAGCACAGATACGCAGTATTTT.